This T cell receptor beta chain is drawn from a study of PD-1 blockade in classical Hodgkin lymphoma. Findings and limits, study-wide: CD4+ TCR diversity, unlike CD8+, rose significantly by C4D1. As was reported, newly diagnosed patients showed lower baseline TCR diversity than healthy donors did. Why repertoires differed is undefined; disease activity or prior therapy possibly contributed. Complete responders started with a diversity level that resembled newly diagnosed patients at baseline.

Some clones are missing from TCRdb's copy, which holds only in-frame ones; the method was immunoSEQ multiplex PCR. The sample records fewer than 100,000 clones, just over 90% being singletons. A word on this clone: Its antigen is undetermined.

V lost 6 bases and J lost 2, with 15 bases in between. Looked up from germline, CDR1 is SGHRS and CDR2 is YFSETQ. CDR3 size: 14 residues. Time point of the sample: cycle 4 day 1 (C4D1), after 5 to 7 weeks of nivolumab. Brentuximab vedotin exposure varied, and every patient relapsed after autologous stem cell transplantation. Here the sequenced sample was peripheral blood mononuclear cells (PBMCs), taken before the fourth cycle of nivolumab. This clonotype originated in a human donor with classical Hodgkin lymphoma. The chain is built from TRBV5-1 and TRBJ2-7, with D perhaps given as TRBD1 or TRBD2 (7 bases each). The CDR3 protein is CASTPGGVTYEQYF. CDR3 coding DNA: TGCGCCAGCACTCCAGGGGGGGTAACCTACGAGCAGTACTTC. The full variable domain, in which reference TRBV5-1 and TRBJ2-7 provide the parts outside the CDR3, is KAGVTQTPRYLIKTRGQQVTLSCSPISGHRSVSWYQQTPGQGLQFLFEYFSETQRNKGNFPGRFSGRQFSNSRSEMNVSTLELGDSALYLCASTPGGVTYEQYFGPGTRLTVT.